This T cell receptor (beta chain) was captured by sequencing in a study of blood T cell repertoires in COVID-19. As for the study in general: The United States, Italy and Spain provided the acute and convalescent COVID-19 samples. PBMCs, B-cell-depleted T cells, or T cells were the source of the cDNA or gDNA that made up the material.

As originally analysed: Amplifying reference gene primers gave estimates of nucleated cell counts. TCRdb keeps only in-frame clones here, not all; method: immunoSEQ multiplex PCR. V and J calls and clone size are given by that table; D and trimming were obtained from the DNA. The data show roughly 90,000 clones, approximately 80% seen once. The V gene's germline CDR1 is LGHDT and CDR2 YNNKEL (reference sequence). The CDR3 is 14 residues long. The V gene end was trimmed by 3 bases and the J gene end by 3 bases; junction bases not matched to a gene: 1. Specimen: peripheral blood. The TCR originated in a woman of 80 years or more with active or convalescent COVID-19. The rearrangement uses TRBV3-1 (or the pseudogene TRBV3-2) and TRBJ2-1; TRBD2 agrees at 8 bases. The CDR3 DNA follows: TGTGCCAGCAGCCACAGCGGGAGCTACAATGAGCAGTTCTTC. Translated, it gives CASSHSGSYNEQFF.